A single sample gave rise to the 24 T cell receptor beta chains below, sequenced in a study of radiation and T cells in renal cell carcinoma. The protocol was immunoSEQ multiplex PCR, while the TCRdb copy is restricted to in-frame clones and leaves out a portion. This sample yields 100,000 to 150,000 clones, of which roughly 80% are seen a single time; 3% belongs to the top ten. Time point: baseline pretreatment blood. Treatment described: 15 Gy SBRT to primary tumor, nephrectomy 4 weeks later. This specimen was blood, taken from a patient whose treatment included radiotherapy and nephrectomy. The receptors were gathered from a woman in her sixties with renal cell carcinoma.

The chain combines TRBV6-1 with TRBJ2-3, with 8 bases that match TRBD2. The CDR3 runs to 15 residues. CDR1 is MNHNS, CDR2 SASEGT, per germline. J lost 2 bases, V lost 4 bases, and 5 bases had no gene match. CDR3: CASSGGLGVTDTQYF. The CDR3 nucleotides read TGTGCCAGCAGTGGGGGACTAGGGGTCACAGATACGCAGTATTTT.

The chain combines TRBV19 with TRBJ2-3; perhaps TRBD1 as D (5 bases). This CDR3 contains 13 residues. The germline V and J ends were trimmed by 5 bases and 2 bases, with 8 bases remaining between them. Per germline, CDR1 LNHDA and CDR2 SQIVND (reference sequence). DNA of the CDR3: TGTGCCAGTAGTCTGACAGCCACAGATACGCAGTATTTT. Its translation is CASSLTATDTQYF.

The chain carries TRBV2 and TRBJ1-2, with 8 nucleotides matching TRBD1. CDR1 and CDR2 (germline): SNHLY, FYNNEI. Trimming removed 10 bases from V and 0 bases from J; junction bases left unmatched: 4. The CDR3 is 13 amino acids. Here the CDR3 DNA reads TGTGCCACTGGACAGGGACCTAACTATGGCTACACCTTC. Its protein is CATGQGPNYGYTF. Filled out from reference TRBV2 and TRBJ1-2, the complete variable domain reads EPEVTQTPSHQVTQMGQEVILRCVPISNHLYFYWYRQILGQKVEFLVSFYNNEISEKSEIFDDQFSVERPDGSNFTLKIRSTKLEDSAMYFCATGQGPNYGYTFGSGTRLTVV.

The V and J genes are TRBV30 and TRBJ2-1; D call uncertain. The CDR3 has 13 amino acids. The V and J ends lost 0 bases and 4 bases respectively, with 7 bases between them. The V gene's germline CDR1 is GTSNPN and CDR2 SVGIG (reference sequence). CDR3 bases: TGTGCCTGGAGTGTACTGAGGTACAATGAGCAGTTCTTC. Amino acid sequence: CAWSVLRYNEQFF.

The V gene is TRBV4-3, the J gene TRBJ1-1; D perhaps matches TRBD1 (6 bases). The CDR3 runs 17 residues. Germline V gives CDR1 LGHNA, CDR2 YSLEER. V dropped 0 bases and J dropped 3 bases, with 17 bases sitting between them. CDR3 DNA: TGCGCCAGCAGCCAAGAGCAGGGGAGATACTTTTACACTGAAGCTTTCTTT. Translation: CASSQEQGRYFYTEAFF.

V usage is TRBV19 and J usage is TRBJ2-7, with 7 bases fitting TRBD1. The J segment lost 3 bases and the V segment lost 4 bases, leaving 9 bases of the junction unmatched. CDR3 length: 15 residues. The germline V gene encodes CDR1 LNHDA and CDR2 SQIVND (reference sequence). Here the CDR3 DNA reads TGTGCCAGTAGTAGGGACCGGGACAGAAGCTACGAGCAGTACTTC. Translating gives CASSRDRDRSYEQYF.

The genes are TRBV5-1 and TRBJ2-1; 7 nucleotides line up with TRBD2. V dropped 3 bases and J dropped 0; count of bases not matched to a gene: 6. This CDR3 region has 16 residues. Germline V lookup: CDR1 SGHRS, CDR2 YFSETQ. This CDR3 is CASSSLPGGSYNEQFF. The CDR3 DNA is TGCGCCAGCAGCTCCCTCCCGGGAGGCTCCTACAATGAGCAGTTCTTC.

The rearrangement joins TRBV28 to TRBJ1-6; D is uncertain. CDR1 is MDHEN and CDR2 is SYDVKM in the germline V gene. Trimming pared 3 bases from V and 8 bases from J, leaving 8 bases between. The CDR3 spans 13 residues. DNA of the CDR3: TGTGCCAGCAGTTTCATCCCCGATTCACCCCTCCACTTT. It is translated as CASSFIPDSPLHF.

The V and J genes are TRBV6-5 and TRBJ1-1; D ambiguous. Germline loops: CDR1 MNHEY, CDR2 SVGAGI. Trimming cost V 3 bases and J 6 bases, with 20 bases left between them. This CDR3 comprises 16 residues. CDR3 bases: TGTGCCAGCAGTTATACCTCTAGGATACGGGAACCTGAAGCTTTCTTT. Its protein is CASSYTSRIREPEAFF.

This clone was seen a handful of times. The J gene is TRBJ1-4, the V gene TRBV9, with D unclear. The V gene's germline CDR1 is SGDLS and CDR2 YYNGEE. CDR3 length: 14 residues. The ends were cut back, 0 bases at V and 4 bases at J, with 7 bases in the middle. The CDR3 is CASSVGVGNEKLFF. The CDR3 region has the DNA TGTGCCAGCAGCGTAGGGGTGGGTAATGAAAAACTGTTTTTT.

This clone came up a few times. This sequence joins TRBV25-1 and TRBJ2-3; possible D gene TRBD2, 5 bases. Germline values: CDR1 MGHDK, CDR2 SYGVNS. Trimming left V 5 bases short and J 4 bases short, with 19 bases between. This CDR3 has 16 amino acids. CDR3 nucleotides: TGTGCCAGCAGTCCCCAAGCGTCGAGGGCCCCAGATACGCAGTATTTT. It encodes CASSPQASRAPDTQYF.

The sample holds a few counts of this clone. The genes are TRBV5-5 and TRBJ2-7; the match to TRBD1 covers 7 bases. Trimming removed 4 bases from V and 6 bases from J; junction bases left unmatched: 13. The germline V gene encodes CDR1 SGHKS and CDR2 YYEKEE (reference sequence). The CDR3 contains 15 residues. CDR3 nucleotide sequence: TGTGCCAGCAGCCCCAGACAGGGCTGGACCGGCGAGCAGTACTTC. Translation: CASSPRQGWTGEQYF.

V usage is TRBV28 and J usage is TRBJ2-7; 10 positions agree with TRBD2. The CDR3 totals 15 residues. The J segment lost 7 bases and the V segment lost 6 bases, leaving 12 bases of the junction unmatched. Germline CDR1 MDHEN, CDR2 SYDVKM. DNA for the CDR3: TGTGCCAGCAGCCCCCCAGCGGGAGGGCCTATAGAGCAGTACTTC. This translates into CASSPPAGGPIEQYF.

V gene TRBV2 combines with J gene TRBJ1-1; D is ambiguous. Germline CDR1 reads SNHLY; CDR2 reads FYNNEI. With 7 bases removed from V and 1 base from J, the gap between germline ends came to 7 bases. The CDR3 has 12 amino acids. This CDR3 is CASTRANTEAFF. DNA of the CDR3: TGTGCCAGCACAAGGGCGAACACTGAAGCTTTCTTT.

The chain joins TRBV7-2 to TRBJ1-4; weak D call: TRBD1 (6 bases). V lost 1 base, J lost 4 bases, and 13 bases lay in between. CDR3 length: 16 residues. Germline V gives CDR1 SGHTA, CDR2 FQGNSA. This CDR3 is CASSLVRGVGNEKLFF. The CDR3 DNA sequence: TGTGCCAGCAGCTTAGTCAGGGGCGTGGGTAATGAAAAACTGTTTTTT.

The chain recombines TRBV6-1 with TRBJ2-7, with 7 bases that match TRBD1. In germline, CDR1 is MNHNS, CDR2 SASEGT. V gave up 5 bases and J gave up 1 base; unmatched junction bases: 8. The CDR3 extends over 15 amino acids. The DNA for the CDR3 is TGTGCCAGCAGTCCCATCCCGGGACAGTCCTACGAGCAGTACTTC. The encoded protein is CASSPIPGQSYEQYF.

The gene calls are TRBV19 and TRBJ1-5; D is undetermined. The CDR3 has 12 amino acids. Trimming pared 8 bases from V and 11 bases from J, leaving 16 bases between. The germline V gene encodes CDR1 LNHDA and CDR2 SQIVND (reference sequence). The CDR3 coding sequence is TGTGCCAGTGGCCTCGGGAGTTTGGCCCAGCATTTT. Translation: CASGLGSLAQHF.

In its sample, this clone was seen once. This chain uses TRBV6-1 with TRBJ1-4, with a possible D match to TRBD1 (6 bases). Germline V lookup: CDR1 MNHNS, CDR2 SASEGT. The CDR3 spans 14 residues. Trimming removed 5 bases at V and 8 bases at J, with 15 bases between. CDR3 loop: CASSSGGRTEKLFF. CDR3 nucleotide sequence: TGTGCCAGCAGTAGTGGGGGCCGGACCGAAAAACTGTTTTTT.

The V gene is TRBV4-1, the J gene TRBJ1-1; 8 bases fit TRBD1. The V gene's germline CDR1 is MGHRA and CDR2 YSYEKL. The CDR3 covers 17 residues. V lost 2 bases and J lost 0; bases outside the gene matches: 8. CDR3 loop: CASSQRGQGPMNTEAFF. The CDR3 DNA follows: TGCGCCAGCAGCCAACGAGGACAGGGCCCAATGAACACTGAAGCTTTCTTT.

The chain carries TRBV7-2 and TRBJ1-1, with D possibly TRBD1 on 5 matching bases. The CDR3 consists of 16 residues. Germline lookup yields CDR1 SGHTA and CDR2 FQGNSA. V lost 5 bases and J lost 0, with 16 bases in between. The CDR3 here is CASSPSRTDMNTEAFF. The CDR3 DNA follows: TGTGCCAGCAGCCCGTCTAGGACGGACATGAACACTGAAGCTTTCTTT.

The rearrangement uses TRBV10-3 and TRBJ2-2; 7 bases map to TRBD1. V dropped 10 bases and J dropped 1; count of bases not matched to a gene: 9. CDR1 ENHRY and CDR2 SYGVKD come from the germline V gene. The CDR3 covers 15 residues. CDR3 residues: CATYPGQQNTGELFF. The CDR3 region has the DNA TGTGCCACCTACCCGGGACAGCAGAACACCGGGGAGCTGTTTTTT.

The rearrangement joins TRBV4-1 to TRBJ2-5; D unclear. Per the germline V gene, CDR1 is MGHRA and CDR2 is YSYEKL. The V and J ends lost 4 bases and 5 bases respectively, with 5 bases between them. The CDR3 totals 11 residues. As DNA, the CDR3 is TGCGCCAGCAGCCTAGGCGAGACCCAGTACTTC. Protein product: CASSLGETQYF.

As for this clone: A junction end diverges from the germline sequence, so it may reflect a read error. J is TRBJ2-3 and V is TRBV9, with TRBD2 identical over 8 bases. The CDR3 is 16 residues long. Looked up from germline, CDR1 is SGDLS and CDR2 is YYNGEE. The DNA for the CDR3 is TGTGCCAGCAGCTTGCAAGGCTGGACTAGCAGAGATACGCAGTATTTT. Translating it yields CASSLQGWTSRDTQYF.

This chain uses TRBV11-1 with TRBJ2-2; 8 bases are a match to TRBD2. CDR3 length: 15 residues. Per the germline V gene, CDR1 is SGHAT and CDR2 is FQDESV (reference sequence). J was trimmed by 4 bases and V by 5 bases; bases with no gene match: 6. The chain's CDR3 is CASSPGGGGTGELFF. CDR3 sequence (DNA): TGTGCCAGCAGCCCCGGGGGGGGTGGCACCGGGGAGCTGTTTTTT.